This paragraph reports one T cell receptor (beta chain). What it binds is unknown. This sample was taken from a study of cytomegalovirus exposure and HLA in healthy donors. Whole-study findings and limits: HLA restriction was apparent for most CMV-associated TCR beta chains in a later analysis. Excluded: some indistinguishable V segments such as TRBV6-2 and TRBV6-3.

J gave up 5 bases and V 4 bases, and 6 bases lay outside the gene matches. CDR1 is SGHRS and CDR2 is YFSETQ in the germline V gene. This CDR3 region has 16 residues. The PCR had 60 Vbeta and 13 Jbeta primers. In the original workflow: Unique TCR beta chains numbered approximately 76 million in a later analysis, with roughly 10 million shared. Only in-frame clones appear in the TCRdb table, and some are missing; sequencing was by immunoSEQ multiplex PCR. V, J and clone size derive from that table, while D and trimming were established from the DNA sequence. The top ten clones hold about 4% of a sample with approximately 150,000 clones, around 83% of them seen once.

The V gene is TRBV5-1, the J gene TRBJ2-5, with 15 bases aligning to TRBD2. The TCR was taken from a man aged 45 to 65 in good health and CMV-seropositive. Sequencing was done on a sample of PBMCs. CDR3: CASSRTSGGAEETQYF. Here the CDR3 DNA reads TGCGCCAGCAGCCGGACTAGCGGGGGGGCCGAGGAGACCCAGTACTTC.